The 5 T cell receptor beta chains listed next were all sequenced from one sample in a study of cytomegalovirus exposure and HLA in healthy donors. Both 60 Vbeta primers and 13 Jbeta primers went into the PCR. This table comes from immunoSEQ multiplex PCR, and its TCRdb copy is limited to in-frame clones, with some not included. Found here are some 99,000 clones, about 76% of them singletons; the top ten hold 2.2%. The sequenced sample consisted of PBMCs. Source of these receptors: a woman aged 30 to 39 in good health and CMV-seronegative.

This chain links TRBV10-3 with TRBJ2-2; 11 bases are shared with TRBD2. CDR3 size: 16 residues. V shed 4 bases and J 4 bases; nucleotides not matched to a gene: 5. The germline CDR1 and CDR2 sequences are ENHRY and SYGVKD. The CDR3 bases are TGTGCCATCAGTGGTAGACTAGCGGGAATCACCGGGGAGCTGTTTTTT. Residues: CAISGRLAGITGELFF.

The chain employs TRBV2 and TRBJ2-2, with 12 bases lining up with TRBD2. Germline CDR1 SNHLY, CDR2 FYNNEI. V lost 6 bases and J lost 5; bases outside the gene matches: 10. This CDR3 has 17 residues. CDR3 sequence: CASRAGLAGRDTGELFF. CDR3 DNA: TGTGCCAGCAGAGCCGGACTAGCGGGAAGGGATACCGGGGAGCTGTTTTTT.

The J gene is TRBJ2-7, the V gene TRBV5-4; 13 nucleotides align to TRBD2. This CDR3 has 15 amino acids. Germline V gene lookup returns CDR1 SGHNT and CDR2 YYREEE (reference sequence). V lost 5 bases, J lost 2 bases, and 4 bases stayed unmatched. CDR3 region: CASSSGLAGPYEQYF. The CDR3, as DNA: TGTGCCAGCAGTTCGGGACTAGCGGGACCCTACGAGCAGTACTTC.

The chain joins TRBV27 to TRBJ1-1; a possible D gene is TRBD1 (6 bases). Trimming took 5 bases from V and 1 from J, leaving 8 bases between them. The germline V gene encodes CDR1 MNHEY and CDR2 SMNVEV (reference sequence). This CDR3 has 13 residues. The CDR3 is CASSLTGNTEAFF. DNA of the CDR3: TGTGCCAGCAGTCTGACAGGGAACACTGAAGCTTTCTTT.

The J gene is TRBJ2-5, the V gene TRBV4-1; 13 bases align to TRBD2. Judging by the DNA end, TRBJ2-7 fits better; the J call may be wrong. The CDR3 loop spans 17 amino acids. Germline CDR1 and CDR2: MGHRA and YSYEKL. The CDR3 loop reads CASSQGGLAGPSYEQYF. The CDR3 DNA follows: TGCGCCAGCAGCCAAGGGGGACTAGCGGGGCCCTCCTACGAGCAGTACTTC.